The clone carrying this T cell receptor beta chain turned up a few times. Its cognate antigen is unknown. The 5'RACE template-switching step produced TCR cDNA and added a universal primer site and UMIs. From the 5' RACE reads, TCRdb called clonotypes with MiXCR, one entry per CDR3 protein. The data hold a few hundred thousand distinct CDR3 sequences, with about a fifth observed a single time. This sample is drawn from a study of T cells after yellow fever vaccination. Broader study findings: Few clonotypes appeared in both CD4 and CD8 compartments. Subsequent to the booster, the majority of primary-vaccination clones reappeared (around 97% CD4, 88% CD8).

Germline V gene data show CDR1 as KGHSH and CDR2 as LQKENI. The CDR3 contains 14 residues. Trimming took off 3 bases at V and 6 bases at J, with 12 bases between the two ends. The sequencing here drew on PBMCs, taken 15 days after the yellow fever booster vaccination. The chain employs TRBV18 and TRBJ2-1; D might be TRBD2 (6 bases). The origin of this receptor is a man aged 25 to 45 who received the YFV17D yellow fever vaccine. CDR3 loop: CASSPGLPINEQFF. In DNA form, the CDR3 reads TGTGCCAGCTCACCGGGACTCCCAATCAATGAGCAGTTCTTC. Full variable domain (remainder filled in from reference TRBV18 and TRBJ2-1): NAGVMQNPRHLVRRRGQEARLRCSPMKGHSHVYWYRQLPEEGLKFMVYLQKENIIDESGMPKERFSAEFPKEGPSILRIQQVVRGDSAAYFCASSPGLPINEQFFGPGTRLTVL.